These 20 T cell receptor beta chains originate from one sample sequenced in a study of T cell clonotyping in hematopoietic cell transplantation. Specified time point: recipient sample about 28 days before transplant, after cytoreduction. Generated by immunoSEQ multiplex PCR, the TCRdb table keeps only in-frame clones and is missing some. Of about 26,000 clones in the sample, around 84% were seen once. The source was peripheral blood mononuclear cells, collected before stem cell transplant. These receptors all come from a woman aged 55-69 years with acute myeloid leukemia. Some clones in this sample may be carry-over from other donors' samples.

This sequence joins TRBV27 and TRBJ2-2; unclear D gene. This CDR3 comprises 13 residues. The V gene lost 6 bases and the J gene lost 0 bases, with 5 bases spanning the gap. Germline V lookup: CDR1 MNHEY, CDR2 SMNVEV (reference sequence). CDR3 bases: TGTGCCAGCAGGAATACGAACACCGGGGAGCTGTTTTTT. This sequence encodes CASRNTNTGELFF.

The chain recombines TRBV6-1 with TRBJ1-4; possibly TRBD1 for D (6 bases). The germline gives CDR1 MNHNS, CDR2 SASEGT. V shed 3 bases and J shed 8 bases, with 13 bases lying between them. The CDR3 consists of 14 residues. CDR3 protein: CASSEGTRGEKLFF. As DNA, the CDR3 is TGTGCCAGCAGTGAGGGGACAAGAGGGGAAAAACTGTTTTTT.

The rearrangement joins TRBV25-1 to TRBJ2-4; weak D call: TRBD2 (5 bases). V was shortened by 4 bases and J by 9 bases, with 10 bases between the two germline ends. The CDR3 totals 12 residues. Looked up from germline, CDR1 is MGHDK and CDR2 is SYGVNS. As DNA, the CDR3 is TGTGCCAGCAGTGGCGGGTCAGGCATTCAGTACTTC. Translating gives CASSGGSGIQYF.

This clone was counted once. The rearrangement joins TRBV5-1 to TRBJ1-2, with 10 bases matching TRBD1. Germline CDR1 and CDR2: SGHRS and YFSETQ. This CDR3 contains 15 residues. Germline trimming cut 0 bases from V and 7 bases from J; bases unmatched to any gene: 6. DNA of the CDR3: TGCGCCAGCAGCTTGGACCCCGGGACAGGGGCTGGCTACACCTTC. Translated, it gives CASSLDPGTGAGYTF.

This chain links TRBV4-1 with TRBJ1-2; D is unclear. The CDR3 has 13 amino acids. The germline V gene encodes CDR1 MGHRA and CDR2 YSYEKL. V was cut by 5 bases and J by 8 bases, with 15 bases left in between. This CDR3 is CASSERWGGGYTF. Here the CDR3 DNA reads TGCGCCAGCAGCGAACGCTGGGGTGGGGGCTACACCTTC.

This rearrangement joins TRBV19 to TRBJ1-2; no reliable D call. CDR1 is LNHDA, CDR2 SQIVND, per germline (reference sequence). CDR3 length equals 12 residues. V was trimmed by 4 bases and J by 1 base, leaving 4 bases between them. CDR3 sequence reads: CASSRVNYGYTF. CDR3 sequence (DNA): TGTGCCAGTAGTAGGGTTAACTATGGCTACACCTTC.

This chain uses TRBV19 with TRBJ2-7; the D is unclear. V lost 4 bases and J lost 6, with 13 bases in between. The CDR3 consists of 13 residues. The germline V gene encodes CDR1 LNHDA and CDR2 SQIVND (reference sequence). CDR3 in DNA: TGTGCCAGTAGTAAGGGCATAGATTCCGAGCAGTACTTC. Encoded protein: CASSKGIDSEQYF.

V is TRBV14 and J is TRBJ2-6; the match to TRBD1 covers 8 bases. V gave up 1 base and J gave up 2 bases; unmatched junction bases: 10. Germline V gene sequence: CDR1 SGHDN, CDR2 FVKESK. The CDR3 spans 19 residues. In DNA, the CDR3 is TGTGCCAGCAGCCAAGGAGACAGGGGTTTGCGAGCTGGGGCCAACGTCCTGACTTTC. This sequence encodes CASSQGDRGLRAGANVLTF.

This clone was found once. The chain links TRBV11-3 to TRBJ2-7, with D unclear. Trimming removed 1 base from V and 0 bases from J, with 4 bases in between. Germline V gene sequence: CDR1 SGHNT, CDR2 YENEEA. This CDR3 has 13 amino acids. Written as DNA, the CDR3 is TGTGCCAGCAGCTTAGCGGGCTCCTACGAGCAGTACTTC. It codes for CASSLAGSYEQYF. Combining the CDR3 with reference TRBV11-3 and TRBJ2-7 gives the whole variable domain EAGVVQSPRYKIIEKKQPVAFWCNPISGHNTLYWYLQNLGQGPELLIRYENEEAVDDSQLPKDRFSAERLKGVDSTLKIQPAELGDSAVYLCASSLAGSYEQYFGPGTRLTVT.

CDR3 loop: CASSRGRGAYTGELFF. In DNA, the CDR3 is TGTGCCAGCAGTCGCGGCCGCGGAGCTTATACCGGGGAGCTGTTTTTT. This sequence joins TRBV28 and TRBJ2-2; D gene unclear. Trimming removed 5 bases at V and 5 bases at J, with 18 bases between. Germline-derived CDR1 and CDR2 are MDHEN and SYDVKM. CDR3 length: 16 amino acids. Complete variable domain (other parts from reference TRBV28 and TRBJ2-2): DVKVTQSSRYLVKRTGEKVFLECVQDMDHENMFWYRQDPGLGLRLIYFSYDVKMKEKGDIPEGYSVSREKKERFSLILESASTNQTSMYLCASSRGRGAYTGELFFGEGSRLTVL.

This sequence joins TRBV9 and TRBJ1-3; D is ambiguous. The V and J ends lost 3 bases and 2 bases respectively, with 9 bases between them. The germline V gene has CDR1 SGDLS and CDR2 YYNGEE. CDR3 size: 14 residues. CDR3 sequence reads: CASSAVQAGNTIYF. The CDR3 DNA is TGTGCCAGCAGCGCGGTTCAGGCTGGAAACACCATATATTTT. Looking up the rest from reference TRBV9 and TRBJ1-3 gives the full variable domain: DSGVTQTPKHLITATGQRVTLRCSPRSGDLSVYWYQQSLDQGLQFLIQYYNGEERAKGNILERFSAQQFPDLHSELNLSSLELGDSALYFCASSAVQAGNTIYFGEGSWLTVV.

The rearrangement links TRBV4-3 to TRBJ2-6; TRBD1 is a possible D gene (6 bases). CDR3 length equals 16 residues. Trimming cost V 4 bases and J 0 bases, with 10 bases left between them. Germline V gene sequence: CDR1 LGHNA, CDR2 YSLEER. The DNA of the CDR3 is TGCGCCAGCAGCCCAAAGACAGGCTCTGGGGCCAACGTCCTGACTTTC. This sequence encodes CASSPKTGSGANVLTF.

The gene calls are TRBV21-1 and TRBJ1-6. TRBV21-1 is a pseudogene locus. CDR3 length equals 12 residues. This chain's CDR3 is CASSRPLVPLHF. CDR3 bases: TGTGCCAGCAGTCGGCCCCTTGTGCCCCTCCACTTT.

This clone was seen more than once but under ten times. The chain combines TRBV7-9 with TRBJ2-7; 7 bases line up with TRBD1. The CDR3 extends over 15 amino acids. Germline loops: CDR1 SEHNR, CDR2 FQNEAQ (reference sequence). The V and J ends lost 5 bases and 5 bases, in that order; junction bases with no gene match: 12. Here the CDR3 reads CASSATQGWRDEQYF. CDR3 nucleotide sequence: TGTGCCAGCAGCGCCACACAGGGGTGGCGGGACGAGCAGTACTTC.

The V call is TRBV7-8, the J call TRBJ1-5; D remains ambiguous. The CDR3 loop spans 12 amino acids. Germline assignment: CDR1 SGHVS and CDR2 FQNEAQ. V was clipped by 5 bases and J by 9 bases, with 11 bases between them. In nucleotides, the CDR3 is TGTGCCAGCAGCCCCCGGACGGGGCCCCAGCATTTT. Its translation: CASSPRTGPQHF.

The rearrangement joins TRBV5-1 to TRBJ2-6; weak D call: TRBD1 (7 bases). The V end lost 6 bases, the J end lost 4 bases, and 14 bases lay between the germline ends. Germline lookup yields CDR1 SGHRS and CDR2 YFSETQ. The CDR3 contains 15 residues. CDR3 DNA sequence: TGCGCCAGCACTCAGGGGGGATCCGGGGCCAACGTCCTGACTTTC. Amino acids: CASTQGGSGANVLTF.

This sequence joins TRBV4-1 and TRBJ2-5; the D is unclear. Trimming left V 0 bases short and J 5 bases short, with 10 bases between. Germline V gene lookup returns CDR1 MGHRA and CDR2 YSYEKL. The CDR3 contains 14 residues. The CDR3 loop reads CASSQETYRETQYF. The CDR3, as DNA: TGCGCCAGCAGCCAAGAAACCTACCGGGAGACCCAGTACTTC.

The chain carries TRBV14 and TRBJ1-3, with a weak D call TRBD1 (5 bases). The germline V gene encodes CDR1 SGHDN and CDR2 FVKESK. Between the trimmed V and J ends, which lost 4 bases and 4 bases, there was a span of 14 bases. The CDR3 totals 15 residues. CDR3 sequence: CASSPSGRGGNTIYF. The CDR3 DNA sequence: TGTGCCAGCAGCCCCTCCGGGAGGGGAGGAAACACCATATATTTT.

This clone was seen a single time. The chain joins TRBV29-1 to TRBJ2-5; D is possibly TRBD2 (6 bases). Germline CDR1 reads SQVTM; CDR2 reads ANQGSEA. CDR3 length equals 11 residues. Trimming took 7 bases from V and 4 from J, leaving 10 bases between them. CDR3 DNA sequence: TGCAGCGCCGTGGGGGGAGAGACCCAGTACTTC. This encodes CSAVGGETQYF. The complete variable domain, with remaining parts taken from reference TRBV29-1 and TRBJ2-5, reads SAVISQKPSRDICQRGTSLTIQCQVDSQVTMMFWYRQQPGQSLTLIATANQGSEATYESGFVIDKFPISRPNLTFSTLTVSNMSPEDSSIYLCSAVGGETQYFGPGTRLLVL.

This chain links TRBV23-1 with TRBJ2-1; 7 bases agree with TRBD2. TRBV23-1 is an ORF, and what it does is uncertain. This CDR3 region has 18 residues. The V segment lost 6 bases and the J segment 8 bases; nucleotides outside the gene matches: 22. CDR3 region: CASSPHRRENPTADEQFF. The CDR3 DNA is TGCGCCAGCAGCCCACACAGGCGGGAGAACCCCACGGCGGATGAGCAGTTCTTC.